Below, one TCR beta chain is given with its context. As yet, its antigen is unknown. This entry is derived from a study of T cells in localized non-small cell lung cancer. Study results and limitations: As only one tumor region underwent sequencing, heterogeneity remains possible.

This table comes from immunoSEQ multiplex PCR, and its TCRdb copy is limited to in-frame clones, with some not included. The profile shows about 25,000 clones, around 88% of them singletons. The CDR3 is 15 amino acids. Germline CDR1 and CDR2: ENHRY and SYGVKD. The genes are TRBV10-3 and TRBJ2-5, with 7 bases that match TRBD1. The last part of the DNA fits TRBJ2-7 better; the J call may be wrong. The sample here was peripheral blood mononuclear cells, taken before any cancer treatment. The sequence was obtained from a woman aged 35 to 70 with stage III lung adenocarcinoma. CDR3: CAISESRDRAYEQYF. CDR3 in DNA: TGTGCCATCAGTGAGTCTCGAGACAGGGCCTACGAGCAGTACTTC.